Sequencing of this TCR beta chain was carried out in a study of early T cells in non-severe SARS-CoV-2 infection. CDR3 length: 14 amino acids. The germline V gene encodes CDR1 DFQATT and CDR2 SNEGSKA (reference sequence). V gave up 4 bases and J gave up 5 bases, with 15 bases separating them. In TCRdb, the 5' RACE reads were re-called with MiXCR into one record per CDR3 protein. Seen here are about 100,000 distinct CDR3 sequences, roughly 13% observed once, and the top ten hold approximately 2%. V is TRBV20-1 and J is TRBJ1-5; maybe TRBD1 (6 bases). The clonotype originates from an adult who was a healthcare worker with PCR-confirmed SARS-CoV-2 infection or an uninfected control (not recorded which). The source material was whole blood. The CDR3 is CSAKLARGDQPQHF. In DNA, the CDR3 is TGCAGTGCTAAGCTCGCCAGGGGCGATCAGCCCCAGCATTTT.